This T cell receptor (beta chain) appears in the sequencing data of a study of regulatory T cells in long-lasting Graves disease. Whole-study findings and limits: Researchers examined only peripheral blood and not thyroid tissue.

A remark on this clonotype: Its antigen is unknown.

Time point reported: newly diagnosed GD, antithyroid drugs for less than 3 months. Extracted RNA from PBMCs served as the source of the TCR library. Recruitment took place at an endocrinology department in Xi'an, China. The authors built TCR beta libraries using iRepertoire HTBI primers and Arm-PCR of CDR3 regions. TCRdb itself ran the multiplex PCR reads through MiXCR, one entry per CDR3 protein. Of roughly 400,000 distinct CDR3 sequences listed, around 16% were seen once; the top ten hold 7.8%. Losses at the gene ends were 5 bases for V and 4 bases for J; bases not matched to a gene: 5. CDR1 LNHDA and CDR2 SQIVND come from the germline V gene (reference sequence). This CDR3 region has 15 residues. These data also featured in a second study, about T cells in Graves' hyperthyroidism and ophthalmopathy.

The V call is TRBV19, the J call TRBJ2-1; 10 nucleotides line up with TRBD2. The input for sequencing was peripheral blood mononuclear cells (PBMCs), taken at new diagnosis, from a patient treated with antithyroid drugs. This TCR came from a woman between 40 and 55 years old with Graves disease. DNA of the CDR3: TGTGCCAGTAGTCCCCCGGGACTAGCGTACAATGAGCAGTTCTTC. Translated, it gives CASSPPGLAYNEQFF.